This TCR beta chain was sequenced in a study of OX40 agonist ivuxolimab in advanced cancers. Study information: Previous treatment with anti-PD-1, anti-PD-L1 or anti-CTLA-4 therapy was allowed; 40% had received some.

This clone was recorded only once. Its target is unknown. Assay used: immunoSEQ multiplex PCR; TCRdb lists only in-frame clones, some missing. Of fewer than 30,000 clones listed, more than 75% are singletons. The germline CDR1 and CDR2 sequences are SEHNR and FQNEAQ (reference sequence). This CDR3 has 16 residues. Deletions cut 4 bases from V and 2 bases from J, with 16 bases between. Overall study findings and caveats: At doses 0.1 to 3.0 mg/kg, CD4+ and CD8+ clones expanded.

Sequencing used CD4+ or CD8+ T cells sorted from blood, obtained in a trial of the OX40 agonist ivuxolimab. The TCR was taken from an adult with an advanced solid tumor such as melanoma, head and neck, liver or kidney cancer. The rearrangement joins TRBV7-9 to TRBJ2-3; D gene ambiguous. CDR3 nucleotides: TGTGCCAGCAGCTCCTCAATGGGCTACTTCACAGATACGCAGTATTTT. It codes for CASSSSMGYFTDTQYF.